The 32 T cell receptor beta chains below come from one sample, sequenced in a study of CD8 T cells in Susac syndrome. A quantity of about 0.5 to 1 ug RNA underwent reverse transcription using random hexamers. Each CDR3 protein gets one entry after TCRdb re-called the immunoSEQ multiplex PCR reads with MiXCR. The top ten clones hold under 0.085% of a sample with about 160,000 distinct CDR3 sequences, roughly nine tenths of them seen once. The sample comprised CD4+ T cells from PBMCs. The receptors were sampled from a human donor in good health.

The chain joins TRBV6-2 or TRBV6-3 to TRBJ1-1; D is unclear. Germline CDR1 and CDR2: MNHEY and SVGEGT. Trimming stripped 3 bases from V and 5 bases from J, with 4 bases between. The CDR3 is 11 residues long. CDR3 nucleotides: TGTGCCAGCAGTTATTTAACTGAAGCTTTCTTT. Amino acids: CASSYLTEAFF.

The rearrangement links TRBV6-2 or TRBV6-3 to TRBJ2-7; 7 bases fit TRBD1. This CDR3 has 16 residues. From germline, CDR1 is MNHEY and CDR2 SVGEGT. With 3 bases clipped from V and 2 bases from J, the junction kept 10 bases outside the gene matches. CDR3 residues: CASSYIPSDRTYEQYF. For the CDR3, the DNA is TGTGCCAGCAGTTATATCCCTTCGGACAGGACCTACGAGCAGTACTTC.

The V call is TRBV7-9, the J call TRBJ2-6; no clear D. The CDR3 consists of 15 residues. V shed 6 bases and J shed 0 bases, with 9 bases lying between them. Germline V gene lookup returns CDR1 SEHNR and CDR2 FQNEAQ (reference sequence). The CDR3 DNA reads TGTGCCAGCAGTTTCATTGGCTCTGGGGCCAACGTCCTGACTTTC. Translating it yields CASSFIGSGANVLTF.

The chain couples TRBV7-9 to TRBJ1-5; D remains ambiguous. This CDR3 comprises 14 residues. CDR1 and CDR2 from the germline V gene are SEHNR and FQNEAQ (reference sequence). V lost 5 bases to trimming and J lost 4 bases, with 12 bases between them. This chain's CDR3 is CASSPQTVNQPQHF. DNA of the CDR3: TGTGCCAGCAGCCCCCAGACGGTTAATCAGCCCCAGCATTTT.

This clonotype appeared once. CDR3: CASRQGYTEAFF. CDR3 DNA sequence: TGTGCCAGCAGGCAGGGGTACACTGAAGCTTTCTTT. The genes are TRBV28 and TRBJ1-1; the D gene is possibly TRBD1 (6 bases). Germline assignment: CDR1 MDHEN and CDR2 SYDVKM. The V end was cut by 6 bases, the J end by 3 bases, with 8 bases between. The CDR3 is 12 residues long.

CDR3 sequence: CSARQGIKTEAFF. In DNA form, the CDR3 reads TGCAGTGCTAGACAGGGGATTAAGACTGAAGCTTTCTTT. The rearrangement uses TRBV20-1 and TRBJ1-1; D might be TRBD1 (6 bases). The CDR3 covers 13 residues. V dropped 2 bases and J dropped 5 bases, with 12 bases sitting between them. Germline V CDR1 and CDR2: DFQATT, SNEGSKA (reference sequence).

The chain recombines TRBV7-9 with TRBJ2-7; D is undetermined. The germline gives CDR1 SEHNR, CDR2 FQNEAQ (reference sequence). The CDR3 extends over 13 amino acids. Between the trimmed V and J ends, which lost 2 bases and 6 bases, there was a span of 11 bases. The CDR3 DNA reads as TGTGCCAGCAGCTTACTGGGCACAACCGAGCAGTACTTC. Translating gives CASSLLGTTEQYF.

The chain is built from TRBV5-1 and TRBJ2-1, with 12 bases lining up with TRBD2. With 4 bases clipped from V and 0 bases from J, the junction kept 5 bases outside the gene matches. This CDR3 is 17 amino acids long. The germline CDR1 and CDR2 sequences are SGHRS and YFSETQ. The CDR3 DNA follows: TGCGCCAGCAGCCCGTGGACTAGCGGGGCCTCCTACAATGAGCAGTTCTTC. Translation gives CASSPWTSGASYNEQFF.

The genes are TRBV6-5 and TRBJ2-7, with TRBD2 as a possible D gene (6 bases). The CDR3 totals 15 residues. Germline V gene data show CDR1 as MNHEY and CDR2 as SVGAGI. Trimming shortened V by 6 bases and J by 0 bases, and 15 bases separated the two germline ends. The CDR3 sequence: CASRLSGLSSYEQYF. CDR3 sequence (DNA): TGTGCCAGCAGGTTATCGGGACTCAGCTCCTACGAGCAGTACTTC.

A single count supports this clonotype. CDR3 DNA: TGTGCCTCAGAAGTGGGGGGCACAGATACGCAGTATTTT. Protein: CASEVGGTDTQYF. The J gene is TRBJ2-3, the V gene TRBV30; the D call may be TRBD1 or TRBD2 (5 bases each). Germline CDR1 GTSNPN, CDR2 SVGIG (reference sequence). This CDR3 comprises 13 residues. Trimming shortened V by 7 bases and J by 1 base, and 12 bases separated the two germline ends.

The table lists this clonotype with a count of one. The chain is built from TRBV15 and TRBJ1-2; D is ambiguous. CDR1 and CDR2 (germline): LNHNV, YYDKDF (reference sequence). The CDR3 sequence is 10 residues long. Trimming cost V 4 bases and J 8 bases, with 5 bases left between them. The CDR3: CATSTWGYTF. The CDR3 DNA follows: TGTGCCACCAGCACCTGGGGCTACACCTTC.

CDR3 residues: CASSLGETSNEKLFF. Written as DNA, the CDR3 is TGCGCCAGCAGCCTCGGAGAGACTTCTAATGAAAAACTGTTTTTT. The chain combines TRBV5-1 with TRBJ1-4; no clear D gene. V was clipped by 4 bases and J by 3 bases, with 13 bases between them. This CDR3 region has 15 residues. Germline lookup yields CDR1 SGHRS and CDR2 YFSETQ.

The chain joins TRBV19 to TRBJ2-1, with 9 bases that match TRBD2. V trimming: 4 bases; J trimming: 5 bases; junction bases outside the gene matches: 3. CDR3 length equals 14 residues. Germline assignment: CDR1 LNHDA and CDR2 SQIVND (reference sequence). CDR3 nucleotides: TGTGCCAGTAGTAAGGGACTAGCAGACAATGAGCAGTTCTTC. It translates to CASSKGLADNEQFF.

The rearrangement links TRBV7-9 to TRBJ1-2, with D possibly matching TRBD1 (6 bases). CDR3 length: 14 amino acids. Germline lookup yields CDR1 SEHNR and CDR2 FQNEAQ (reference sequence). Deletions cut 7 bases from V and 2 bases from J, with 14 bases between. CDR3 nucleotide sequence: TGTGCCAGCAACCCCAGAGGGGGAAACTATGGCTACACCTTC. It yields the protein CASNPRGGNYGYTF.

This clonotype was observed a single time. V and J are TRBV10-3 and TRBJ2-3; the match to TRBD1 covers 11 bases. Germline V gene lookup returns CDR1 ENHRY and CDR2 SYGVKD. After removal of 6 bases from V and 2 bases from J, the junction contained 10 bases not matched to a gene. The CDR3 spans 17 residues. Here the CDR3 reads CAIRKTGTGGLTDTQYF. The CDR3 DNA reads TGTGCCATCAGGAAGACTGGGACAGGGGGACTCACAGATACGCAGTATTTT.

The V call is TRBV5-1, the J call TRBJ2-6; D is ambiguous. The CDR3 loop spans 16 amino acids. The ends were cut back, 4 bases at V and 2 bases at J, with 13 bases in the middle. Germline-derived CDR1 and CDR2 are SGHRS and YFSETQ. This CDR3 reads CASSHGPGAGANVLTF. CDR3 in DNA: TGCGCCAGCAGCCATGGCCCGGGCGCTGGGGCCAACGTCCTGACTTTC.

This chain links TRBV27 with TRBJ2-7, with D possibly being TRBD1 (5 bases). Between the trimmed V and J ends, which lost 2 bases and 0 bases, there was a span of 8 bases. This CDR3 is built from 14 residues. CDR1 is MNHEY, CDR2 SMNVEV, per germline (reference sequence). The CDR3 is CASSLSRDSYEQYF. The CDR3 DNA follows: TGTGCCAGCAGTTTAAGCAGGGACTCCTACGAGCAGTACTTC.

The chain is built from TRBV2 and TRBJ1-5, with TRBD1 as a possible D gene (5 bases). The V end was cut by 6 bases, the J end by 2 bases, with 11 bases between. CDR1 and CDR2 from the germline V gene are SNHLY and FYNNEI. CDR3 length equals 14 residues. DNA for the CDR3: TGTGCCAGCAGGGGGGAGGTGGGCAATCAGCCCCAGCATTTT. Its protein is CASRGEVGNQPQHF.

The chain links TRBV29-1 to TRBJ2-7; D may correspond to TRBD1 or TRBD2 (6 bases each). Germline loops: CDR1 SQVTM, CDR2 ANQGSEA. The CDR3 contains 14 residues. V lost 5 bases, J lost 5 bases, and 19 bases lay in between. CDR3 sequence reads: CSVRGDIPTHEQYF. CDR3 bases: TGCAGCGTTAGGGGGGACATTCCTACGCACGAGCAGTACTTC.

This clonotype has a handful of counts. This chain joins TRBV12-3 or TRBV12-4 and TRBJ2-1; 8 nucleotides align to TRBD2. The CDR3 extends over 15 amino acids. Trimming took 5 bases from V and 0 from J; bases not matched to a gene: 3. This chain's CDR3 is CASSPSGSSYNEQFF. The CDR3 bases are TGTGCCAGCAGTCCAAGCGGGAGCTCCTACAATGAGCAGTTCTTC.

The chain links TRBV7-2 to TRBJ1-2; 10 nucleotides match TRBD1. V lost 6 bases, J lost 5 bases, and 9 bases stayed unmatched. CDR1 and CDR2 from the germline V gene are SGHTA and FQGNSA. This CDR3 comprises 15 residues. The CDR3 here is CASRRGTGDPYGYTF. The CDR3 DNA is TGTGCCAGCAGACGCGGGACAGGGGACCCTTATGGCTACACCTTC.

The chain uses TRBV20-1 and TRBJ2-7, with D perhaps matching TRBD1 (5 bases). CDR1 and CDR2 from the germline V gene are DFQATT and SNEGSKA (reference sequence). V was shortened by 0 bases and J by 3 bases, with 12 bases between the two germline ends. The CDR3 is 14 amino acids. The CDR3 bases are TGCAGTGCTAGAGAAAAGGGGCCGGACTACGAGCAGTACTTC. Its protein product is CSAREKGPDYEQYF.

V usage is TRBV9 and J usage is TRBJ1-4; 8 bases line up with TRBD1. The ends lost 0 bases at V and 0 bases at J; junction bases unmatched: 1. The CDR3 runs 16 residues. In germline, CDR1 is SGDLS, CDR2 YYNGEE. CDR3 DNA sequence: TGTGCCAGCAGCGTAGCAGGGGGCACAACTAATGAAAAACTGTTTTTT. Protein: CASSVAGGTTNEKLFF.

CDR3 nucleotides: TGTGCCACCAGTTTTACTAGCGGGGGACCCCTCGAGCAGTACTTC. This codes for CATSFTSGGPLEQYF. The rearrangement links TRBV15 to TRBJ2-7, with TRBD2 identical over 11 bases. Germline V gives CDR1 LNHNV, CDR2 YYDKDF (reference sequence). V lost 6 bases to trimming and J lost 6 bases; unmatched junction nucleotides: 10. The CDR3 covers 15 residues.

The chain recombines TRBV6-1 with TRBJ1-5; possibly TRBD1 for D (5 bases). Germline lookup yields CDR1 MNHNS and CDR2 SASEGT. CDR3 length: 15 amino acids. Trimming shortened V by 2 bases and J by 6 bases, and 14 bases separated the two germline ends. The CDR3: CASSETGRATQPQHF. The CDR3 DNA reads as TGTGCCAGCAGTGAAACGGGCAGGGCCACTCAGCCCCAGCATTTT.

The rearrangement joins TRBV7-2 to TRBJ1-1, with D perhaps TRBD1 (5 bases). Germline V lookup: CDR1 SGHTA, CDR2 FQGNSA. The CDR3 runs 13 residues. V lost 3 bases and J 5 bases, leaving 10 bases between the germline ends. This chain's CDR3 is CASSFGQGTEAFF. As DNA, the CDR3 is TGTGCCAGCAGCTTCGGACAAGGGACTGAAGCTTTCTTT.

V and J are TRBV20-1 and TRBJ2-5; D is unclear. The CDR3 totals 14 residues. The V gene's germline CDR1 is DFQATT and CDR2 SNEGSKA (reference sequence). Trimming left V 0 bases short and J 1 base short, with 9 bases between. Written as DNA, the CDR3 is TGCAGTGCTAGAGAGGCTATAAGCCAAGAGACCCAGTACTTC. Translation gives CSAREAISQETQYF.

This clonotype appeared once. The chain is built from TRBV10-3 and TRBJ2-7; 8 nucleotides align to TRBD2. The V and J ends lost 6 bases and 1 base, in that order; junction bases with no gene match: 5. There are 14 residues in the CDR3. Germline V gene data show CDR1 as ENHRY and CDR2 as SYGVKD. The CDR3 region is CAISVGGGSYEQYF. CDR3 bases: TGTGCCATCAGCGTCGGGGGGGGGTCCTACGAGCAGTACTTC.

The V gene is TRBV23-1, the J gene TRBJ2-2; D call uncertain. TRBV23-1 is assigned to the ORF class and has an uncertain function. The CDR3 is made up of 15 amino acids. Trimming pared 6 bases from V and 5 bases from J, leaving 16 bases between. CDR3 sequence reads: CASSDGTDSTGELFF. The CDR3, as DNA: TGCGCCAGCAGCGACGGAACCGATAGTACCGGGGAGCTGTTTTTT.

The V and J genes are TRBV20-1 and TRBJ2-4; 8 nucleotides agree with TRBD2. The CDR3 is made up of 16 amino acids. V shed 0 bases and J 0 bases; nucleotides not matched to a gene: 4. The germline CDR1 and CDR2 sequences are DFQATT and SNEGSKA (reference sequence). CDR3 nucleotides: TGCAGTGCTAGAGACTTAGCGGGGCTAGCCAAAAACATTCAGTACTTC. Residues: CSARDLAGLAKNIQYF.

Only one count was recorded for this clonotype. The V gene is TRBV23-1, the J gene TRBJ1-5; D possibly corresponds to TRBD1 (6 bases). TRBV23-1 is recorded as an ORF, its role being uncertain. With 11 bases removed from V and 1 base from J, the gap between germline ends came to 15 bases. CDR3 length equals 14 residues. CDR3 loop: CAARGGASNQPQHF. CDR3 in DNA: TGCGCCGCTCGGGGGGGCGCGAGCAATCAGCCCCAGCATTTT.

V and J are TRBV5-4 and TRBJ2-1; tentatively, D is TRBD2 (6 bases). The ends were cut back, 3 bases at V and 8 bases at J, with 9 bases in the middle. Germline V gives CDR1 SGHNT, CDR2 YYREEE (reference sequence). The CDR3 is 12 residues long. CDR3 sequence: CASSWSGDEQFF. CDR3 DNA: TGTGCCAGCAGCTGGTCGGGAGATGAGCAGTTCTTC. The full variable domain, with the rest looked up from reference TRBV5-4 and TRBJ2-1, is ETGVTQSPTHLIKTRGQQVTLRCSSQSGHNTVSWYQQALGQGPQFIFQYYREEENGRGNFPPRFSGLQFPNYSSELNVNALELDDSALYLCASSWSGDEQFFGPGTRLTVL.